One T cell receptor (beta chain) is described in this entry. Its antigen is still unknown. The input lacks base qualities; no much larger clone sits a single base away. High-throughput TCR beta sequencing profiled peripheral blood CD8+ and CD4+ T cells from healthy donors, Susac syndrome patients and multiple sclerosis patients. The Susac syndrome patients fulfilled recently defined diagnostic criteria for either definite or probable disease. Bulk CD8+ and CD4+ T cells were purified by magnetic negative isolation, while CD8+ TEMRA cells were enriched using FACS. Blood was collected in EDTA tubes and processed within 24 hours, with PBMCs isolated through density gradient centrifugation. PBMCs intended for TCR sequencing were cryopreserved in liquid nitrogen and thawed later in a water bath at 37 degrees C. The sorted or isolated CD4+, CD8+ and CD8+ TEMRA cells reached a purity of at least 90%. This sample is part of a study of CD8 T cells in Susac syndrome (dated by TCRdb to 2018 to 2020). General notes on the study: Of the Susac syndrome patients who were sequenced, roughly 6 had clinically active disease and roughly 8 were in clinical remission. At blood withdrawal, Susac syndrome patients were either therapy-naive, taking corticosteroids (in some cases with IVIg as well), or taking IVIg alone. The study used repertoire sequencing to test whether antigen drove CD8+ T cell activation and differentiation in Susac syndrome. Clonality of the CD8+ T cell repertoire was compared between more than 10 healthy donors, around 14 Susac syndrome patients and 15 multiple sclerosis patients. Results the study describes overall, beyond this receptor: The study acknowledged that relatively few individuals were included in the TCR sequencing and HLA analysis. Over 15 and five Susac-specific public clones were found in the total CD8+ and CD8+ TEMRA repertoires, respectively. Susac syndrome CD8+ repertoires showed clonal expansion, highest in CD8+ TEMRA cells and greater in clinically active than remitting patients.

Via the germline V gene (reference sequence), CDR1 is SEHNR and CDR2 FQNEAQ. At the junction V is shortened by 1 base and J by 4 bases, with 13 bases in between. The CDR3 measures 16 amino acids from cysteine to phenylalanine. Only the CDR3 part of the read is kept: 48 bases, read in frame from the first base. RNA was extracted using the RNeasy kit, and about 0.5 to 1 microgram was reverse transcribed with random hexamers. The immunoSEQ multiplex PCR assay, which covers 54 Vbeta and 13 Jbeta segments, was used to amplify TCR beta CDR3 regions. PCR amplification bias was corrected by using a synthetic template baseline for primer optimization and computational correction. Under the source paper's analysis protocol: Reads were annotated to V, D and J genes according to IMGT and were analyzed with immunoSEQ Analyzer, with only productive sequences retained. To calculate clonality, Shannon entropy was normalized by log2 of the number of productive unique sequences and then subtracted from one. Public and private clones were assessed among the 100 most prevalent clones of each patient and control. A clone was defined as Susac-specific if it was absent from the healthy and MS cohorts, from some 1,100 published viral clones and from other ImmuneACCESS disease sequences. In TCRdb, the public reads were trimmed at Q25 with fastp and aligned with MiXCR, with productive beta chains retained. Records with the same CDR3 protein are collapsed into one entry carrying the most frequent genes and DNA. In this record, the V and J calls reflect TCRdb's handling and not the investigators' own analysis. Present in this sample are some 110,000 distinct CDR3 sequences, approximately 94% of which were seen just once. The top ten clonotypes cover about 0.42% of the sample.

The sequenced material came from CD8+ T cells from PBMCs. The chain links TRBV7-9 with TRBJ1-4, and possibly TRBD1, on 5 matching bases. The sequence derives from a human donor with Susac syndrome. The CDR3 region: CASSLVGAGLNEKLFF. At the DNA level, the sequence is TGTGCCAGCAGCTTAGTAGGGGCCGGCCTTAATGAAAAACTGTTTTTT.